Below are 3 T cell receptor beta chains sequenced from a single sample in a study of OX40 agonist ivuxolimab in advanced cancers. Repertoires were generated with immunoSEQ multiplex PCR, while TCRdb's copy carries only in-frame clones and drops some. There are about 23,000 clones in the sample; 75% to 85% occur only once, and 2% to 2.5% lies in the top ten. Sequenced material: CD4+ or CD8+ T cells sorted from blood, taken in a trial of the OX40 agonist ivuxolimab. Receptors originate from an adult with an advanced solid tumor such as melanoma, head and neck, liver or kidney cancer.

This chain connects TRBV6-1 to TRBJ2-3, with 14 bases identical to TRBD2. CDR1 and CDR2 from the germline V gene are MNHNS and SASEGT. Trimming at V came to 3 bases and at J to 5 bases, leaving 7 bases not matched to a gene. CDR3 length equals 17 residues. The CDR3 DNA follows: TGTGCCAGCAGTGAGAAGGGACTAGCGGGAGCTAAAGATACGCAGTATTTT. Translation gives CASSEKGLAGAKDTQYF.

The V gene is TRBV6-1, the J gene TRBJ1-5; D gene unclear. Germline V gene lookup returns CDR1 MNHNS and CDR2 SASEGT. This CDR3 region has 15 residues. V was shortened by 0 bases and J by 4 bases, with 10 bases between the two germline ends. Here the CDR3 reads CASSEAGGINQPQHF. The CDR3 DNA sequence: TGTGCCAGCAGTGAAGCTGGCGGAATTAATCAGCCCCAGCATTTT.

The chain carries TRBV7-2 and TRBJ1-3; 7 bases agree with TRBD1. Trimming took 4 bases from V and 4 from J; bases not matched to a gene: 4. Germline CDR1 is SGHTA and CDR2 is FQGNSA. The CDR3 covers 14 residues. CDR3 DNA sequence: TGTGCCAGCAGCTCAACAGGGGCCGGAAACACCATATATTTT. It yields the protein CASSSTGAGNTIYF.